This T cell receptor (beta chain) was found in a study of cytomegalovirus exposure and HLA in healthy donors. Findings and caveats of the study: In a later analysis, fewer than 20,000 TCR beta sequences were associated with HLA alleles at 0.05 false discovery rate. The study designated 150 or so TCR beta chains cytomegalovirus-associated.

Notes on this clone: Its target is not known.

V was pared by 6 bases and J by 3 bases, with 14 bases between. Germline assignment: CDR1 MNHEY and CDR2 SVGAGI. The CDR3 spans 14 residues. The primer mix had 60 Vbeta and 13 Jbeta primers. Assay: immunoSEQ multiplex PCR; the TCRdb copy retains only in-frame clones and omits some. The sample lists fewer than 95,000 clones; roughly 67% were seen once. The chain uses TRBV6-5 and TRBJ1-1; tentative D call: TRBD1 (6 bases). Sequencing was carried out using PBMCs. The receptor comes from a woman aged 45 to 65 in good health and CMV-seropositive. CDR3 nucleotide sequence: TGTGCCAGCAGAAACAGGGAGGGTCACACTGAAGCTTTCTTT. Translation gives CASRNREGHTEAFF.